The rows below give T cell receptor beta chains drawn from one sample of a study of T-cell reconstitution after alpha-beta-depleted transplantation in children. TCRdb itself ran the PCR reads through MiXCR, one entry per CDR3 protein. The table shows about 500,000 distinct CDR3 sequences, with approximately 30% occurring only once. Sequenced material: PBMCs from the stem cell graft donor, taken from the stem cell graft. Source of these receptors: a human donor who donated a stem cell graft to a child with aplastic anemia. Both conserved end residues are part of each CDR3. A D gene is named only where the DNA matches it firmly. Size tells how often a clone was seen (once, few, many) or the class of an expanded clone, and some rows leave it out.

size: few; D: TRBD2; J: TRBJ2-1; V: TRBV13; DNA: TGTGCCAGCAGCCCCGGGCTAGCGGGAGTTTACAATGAGCAGTTCTTC; CDR3: CASSPGLAGVYNEQFF
size: .; D: .; J: TRBJ2-1; V: TRBV5-4; DNA: TGTGCCAGCAGCTCCCGGACCCGGCCCGACAATGAGCAGTTCTTC; CDR3: CASSSRTRPDNEQFF
size: few; D: TRBD2; J: TRBJ2-1; V: TRBV29-1; DNA: TGCAGCGCCCCGGGACTAGCGGGATACAATGAGCAGTTCTTC; CDR3: CSAPGLAGYNEQFF
size: few; D: .; J: TRBJ2-3; V: TRBV5-6; DNA: TGTGCCAGCAGCTGGCCCTCTAGTGGGGGGTCCACAGATACGCAGTATTTT; CDR3: CASSWPSSGGSTDTQYF
size: .; D: .; J: TRBJ2-1; V: TRBV4-3; DNA: TGCGCCAGCAGCCAAGATTTGGAACTAGCTAAGCAGTTCTTC; CDR3: CASSQDLELAKQFF
size: few; D: .; J: TRBJ2-5; V: TRBV7-2; DNA: TGTGCCAGCAGCTTAGTAGGCAGCTGGACGTACTTC; CDR3: CASSLVGSWTYF
size: few; D: .; J: TRBJ2-1; V: TRBV28; DNA: TGTGCCAGCAGTTTTCCCCCGGTAGATGAGCAGTTCTTC; CDR3: CASSFPPVDEQFF
size: few; D: .; J: TRBJ1-2; V: TRBV20-1; DNA: TGCAGTGCTACGACCGGGACAAGATATGGCTACACCTTC; CDR3: CSATTGTRYGYTF
size: few; D: .; J: TRBJ2-1; V: TRBV2; DNA: TGTGCCAGCACCAAGGCGGGTGAGCAGTTCTTC; CDR3: CASTKAGEQFF
size: .; D: .; J: TRBJ2-1; V: TRBV27; DNA: TGTGCCAGCAGTTTCGGAGTCTCCTCCTACAATGAGCAGTTCTTC; CDR3: CASSFGVSSYNEQFF
size: .; D: TRBD1; J: TRBJ2-1; V: TRBV24-1; DNA: TGTGCCACCAGTGATTTGGGGACAGGGCTGCACAATGAGCAGTTCTTC; CDR3: CATSDLGTGLHNEQFF
size: few; D: .; J: TRBJ1-1; V: TRBV20-1; DNA: TGCAGTGCCTCGAGGGCAGGGACCAGAGAAGCTTTCTTT; CDR3: CSASRAGTREAFF
size: few; D: .; J: TRBJ2-4; V: TRBV5-1; DNA: TGCGCCAGCAGCTTGGGCCTTCCGGAGGGGAACATTCAGTACTTC; CDR3: CASSLGLPEGNIQYF
size: .; D: .; J: TRBJ1-1; V: TRBV5-1; DNA: TGCGCCAGCAGCTTGTTTCAGGGGACGAACACTGAAGCTTTCTTT; CDR3: CASSLFQGTNTEAFF
size: .; D: .; J: TRBJ1-5; V: TRBV7-2; DNA: TGTGCCAGCAGCTTAAATCAGGGTCAGCCCCAGCATTTT; CDR3: CASSLNQGQPQHF